The TCR beta chain under discussion was sequenced for a study of ipilimumab plus nivolumab after autologous stem cell transplantation. Trimming took 3 bases from V and 5 from J; bases not matched to a gene: 5. This CDR3 has 15 residues. Germline CDR1 is SGHRS and CDR2 is YFSETQ. This clone was seen a few times. Measured with immunoSEQ multiplex PCR; TCRdb has only the in-frame clones, and not every one. The sample has approximately 10,000 clones, around four fifths seen once. This TCR came from a male donor with diffuse large B-cell lymphoma. Specimen: PBMCs, collected in a trial of ipilimumab plus nivolumab as post-transplant consolidation. The gene calls are TRBV5-1 and TRBJ1-1, with TRBD1 matching 12 bases. In nucleotides, the CDR3 is TGCGCCAGCAGCTGGGGACAGGGGGCGGAAACTGAAGCTTTCTTT. Its protein is CASSWGQGAETEAFF.